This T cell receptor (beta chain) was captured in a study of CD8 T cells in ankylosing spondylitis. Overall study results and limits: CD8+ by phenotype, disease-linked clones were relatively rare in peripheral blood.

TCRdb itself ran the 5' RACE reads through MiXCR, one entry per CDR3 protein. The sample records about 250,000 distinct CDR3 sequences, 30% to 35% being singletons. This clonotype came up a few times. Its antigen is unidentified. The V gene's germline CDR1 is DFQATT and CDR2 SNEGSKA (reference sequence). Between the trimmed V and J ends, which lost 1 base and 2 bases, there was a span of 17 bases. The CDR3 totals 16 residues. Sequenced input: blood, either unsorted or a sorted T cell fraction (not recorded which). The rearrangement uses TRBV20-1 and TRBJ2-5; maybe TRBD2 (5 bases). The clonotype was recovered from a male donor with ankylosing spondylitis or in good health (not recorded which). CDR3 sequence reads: CSARADQRRPQETQYF. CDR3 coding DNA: TGCAGTGCTAGAGCCGATCAGCGGAGGCCACAAGAGACCCAGTACTTC.